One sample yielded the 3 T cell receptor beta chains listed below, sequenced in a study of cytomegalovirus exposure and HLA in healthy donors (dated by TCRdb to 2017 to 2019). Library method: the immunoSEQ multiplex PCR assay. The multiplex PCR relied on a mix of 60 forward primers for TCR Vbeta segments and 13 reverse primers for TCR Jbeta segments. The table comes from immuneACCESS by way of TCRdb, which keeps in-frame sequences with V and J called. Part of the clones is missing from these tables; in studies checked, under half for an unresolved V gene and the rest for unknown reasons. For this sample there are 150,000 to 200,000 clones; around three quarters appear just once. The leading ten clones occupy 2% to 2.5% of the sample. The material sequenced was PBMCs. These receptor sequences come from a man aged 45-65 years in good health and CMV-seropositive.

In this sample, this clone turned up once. The DNA for the CDR3 is TGCGCCAGCAGCTCGCAGGGGATCGGCTACACCTTC. Amino acid sequence: CASSSQGIGYTF. The chain uses TRBV4-3 and TRBJ1-2; possible D gene TRBD1, 6 bases. The germline V and J ends were trimmed by 5 bases and 8 bases, with 12 bases remaining between them. The CDR3 consists of 12 residues. CDR1 and CDR2 from the germline V gene are LGHNA and YSLEER.

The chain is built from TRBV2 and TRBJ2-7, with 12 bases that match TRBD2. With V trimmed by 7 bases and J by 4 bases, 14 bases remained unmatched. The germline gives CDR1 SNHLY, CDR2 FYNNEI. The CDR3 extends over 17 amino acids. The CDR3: CASKGNPRTSGAYEQYF. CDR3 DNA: TGTGCCAGCAAAGGTAACCCCAGGACTAGCGGGGCTTACGAGCAGTACTTC.

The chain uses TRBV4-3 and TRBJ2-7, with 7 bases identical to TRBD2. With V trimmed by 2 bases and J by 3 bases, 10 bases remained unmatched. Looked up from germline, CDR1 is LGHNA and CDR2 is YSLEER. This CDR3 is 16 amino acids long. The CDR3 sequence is CASSQSANGGDYEQYF. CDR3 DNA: TGCGCCAGCAGCCAAAGTGCGAATGGGGGGGACTACGAGCAGTACTTC.